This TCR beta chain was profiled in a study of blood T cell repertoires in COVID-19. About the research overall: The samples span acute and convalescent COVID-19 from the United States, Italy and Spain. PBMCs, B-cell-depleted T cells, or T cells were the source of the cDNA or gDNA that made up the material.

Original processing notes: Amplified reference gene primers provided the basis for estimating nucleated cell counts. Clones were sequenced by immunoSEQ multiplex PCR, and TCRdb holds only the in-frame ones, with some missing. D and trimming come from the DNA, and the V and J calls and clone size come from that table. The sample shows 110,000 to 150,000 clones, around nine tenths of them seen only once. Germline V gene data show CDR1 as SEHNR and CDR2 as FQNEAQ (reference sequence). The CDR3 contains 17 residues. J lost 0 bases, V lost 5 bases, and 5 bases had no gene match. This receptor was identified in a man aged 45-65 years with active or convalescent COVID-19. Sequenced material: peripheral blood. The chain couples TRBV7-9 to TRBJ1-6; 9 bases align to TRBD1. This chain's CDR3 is CASSLDRGSSYNSPLHF. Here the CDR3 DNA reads TGTGCCAGCAGCCTCGACAGGGGGAGCTCCTATAATTCACCCCTCCACTTT.